These T cell receptor beta chains were read from a single sample in a study of blood T cell repertoires in COVID-19. Repertoires were generated with immunoSEQ multiplex PCR, while TCRdb's copy carries only in-frame clones and drops some. The profile covers 300,000 or so clones, with just over 90% appearing a single time and around 2.2% taken by the ten largest. Sequenced: peripheral blood. These receptors came from a woman in her twenties or thirties with COVID-19, enrolled during active disease. CDR3s include the opening cysteine and the closing phenylalanine or tryptophan. The D gene is left open where the match is weak. Clone size is given for some rows only: seen once, a few or many times, or a class if the clone is expanded.

j_gene: TRBJ2-2; d_gene: TRBD1; abundance: -; v_gene: TRBV15; CDR3nt: TGTGCCACCCAAAAGGGGGCACCGAACACCGGGGAGCTGTTTTTT; CDR3aa: CATQKGAPNTGELFF
j_gene: TRBJ2-3; d_gene: TRBD1; abundance: once; v_gene: TRBV5-4; CDR3nt: TGTGCCAGCAGCCGCAACAGGGGAGCGGAAGATACGCAGTATTTT; CDR3aa: CASSRNRGAEDTQYF
j_gene: TRBJ2-3; d_gene: TRBD2; abundance: -; v_gene: TRBV5-4; CDR3nt: TGTGCCAGCAGCTTGGTACTAGCGGGCACAGATACGCAGTATTTT; CDR3aa: CASSLVLAGTDTQYF
j_gene: TRBJ2-7; d_gene: -; abundance: -; v_gene: TRBV9; CDR3nt: TGTGCCAGCAGCGTAGCGTCAGGGGATTTCGAGCAGTACTTC; CDR3aa: CASSVASGDFEQYF
j_gene: TRBJ1-4; d_gene: -; abundance: -; v_gene: TRBV28; CDR3nt: TGTGCCAGCAGTACGACAGTGTACAATGAAAAACTGTTTTTT; CDR3aa: CASSTTVYNEKLFF
j_gene: TRBJ1-2; d_gene: -; abundance: -; v_gene: TRBV28; CDR3nt: TGTGCCAGCAGGGCCACCGGGACTGTTGATGGCTACACCTTC; CDR3aa: CASRATGTVDGYTF
j_gene: TRBJ1-6; d_gene: -; abundance: -; v_gene: TRBV6-2/TRBV6-3; CDR3nt: TGTGCCAGCAGTTACTCGAGGAGCTCCTATAATTCACCCCTCCACTTT; CDR3aa: CASSYSRSSYNSPLHF
j_gene: TRBJ1-2; d_gene: TRBD1; abundance: -; v_gene: TRBV19; CDR3nt: TGTGCCAGTAGTGCACAGGGGGCGGAGGGCTACACCTTC; CDR3aa: CASSAQGAEGYTF
j_gene: TRBJ2-7; d_gene: -; abundance: -; v_gene: TRBV27; CDR3nt: TGTGCCAGCAGTCCCCGGAGGGCTCCCTACGAGCAGTACTTC; CDR3aa: CASSPRRAPYEQYF
j_gene: TRBJ1-1; d_gene: -; abundance: -; v_gene: TRBV3-1/TRBV3-2; CDR3nt: TGTGCCAGCAGCCTCTCCCCTTGGGGGGTAATGAACACTGAAGCTTTCTTT; CDR3aa: CASSLSPWGVMNTEAFF
j_gene: TRBJ2-1; d_gene: -; abundance: -; v_gene: TRBV5-4; CDR3nt: TGTGCCAGCAGCAACAGGATACGGCTCTCCTACAATGAGCAGTTCTTC; CDR3aa: CASSNRIRLSYNEQFF
j_gene: TRBJ2-1; d_gene: -; abundance: -; v_gene: TRBV10-2; CDR3nt: TGCGCCAGCACCCCCCGGGGAGCGACTGAGCAGTTCTTC; CDR3aa: CASTPRGATEQFF
j_gene: TRBJ2-7; d_gene: TRBD2; abundance: -; v_gene: TRBV3-1/TRBV3-2; CDR3nt: TGTGCCAGCAGCCAAGGAAGCGGGAGGGCCCACGAGCAGTACTTC; CDR3aa: CASSQGSGRAHEQYF
j_gene: TRBJ1-5; d_gene: -; abundance: -; v_gene: TRBV7-2; CDR3nt: TGTGCCAGCAGCTTAAGAGGGGGAAATCAGCCCCAGCATTTT; CDR3aa: CASSLRGGNQPQHF
j_gene: TRBJ2-5; d_gene: TRBD1; abundance: -; v_gene: TRBV28; CDR3nt: TGTGCCAGCAGTTTAAGAGGACAGGAGGTAGAGACCCAGTACTTC; CDR3aa: CASSLRGQEVETQYF
j_gene: TRBJ1-6; d_gene: -; abundance: once; v_gene: TRBV5-1; CDR3nt: TGCGCCAGCAGCTTGGGCCAGGGTGGACGATCACCCCTCCACTTT; CDR3aa: CASSLGQGGRSPLHF
j_gene: TRBJ1-2; d_gene: TRBD1; abundance: -; v_gene: TRBV19; CDR3nt: TGTGCCAGTAGTTTCCGGACAGGGGAGAACTATGGCTACACCTTC; CDR3aa: CASSFRTGENYGYTF
j_gene: TRBJ1-6; d_gene: TRBD1; abundance: -; v_gene: TRBV28; CDR3nt: TGTGCCAGCAGACCCCGGGACAGGGATTTGTCACCCCTCCACTTT; CDR3aa: CASRPRDRDLSPLHF
j_gene: TRBJ2-7; d_gene: TRBD1; abundance: few; v_gene: TRBV2; CDR3nt: TGTGCCAGCAGTGATCGGACAGGGGCTATGTCCTACGAGCAGTACTTC; CDR3aa: CASSDRTGAMSYEQYF
j_gene: TRBJ2-1; d_gene: TRBD1; abundance: -; v_gene: TRBV19; CDR3nt: TGTGCCAGTAGTCGAGGGACAGACTCCTACAATGAGCAGTTCTTC; CDR3aa: CASSRGTDSYNEQFF
j_gene: TRBJ2-1; d_gene: -; abundance: -; v_gene: TRBV21-1; CDR3nt: TGTGCCAGCAGCAAAGTACCGCGAGGCAGGGACAATGAGCAGTTCTTC; CDR3aa: CASSKVPRGRDNEQFF
j_gene: TRBJ2-7; d_gene: -; abundance: -; v_gene: TRBV6-4; CDR3nt: TGTGCCAGCAGTGCCCCCAGGGGTAACGGATACGAGCAGTACTTC; CDR3aa: CASSAPRGNGYEQYF
j_gene: TRBJ1-3; d_gene: -; abundance: once; v_gene: TRBV7-9; CDR3nt: TGTGCCAGCAGCTTCGGGACACCAAGCTCTGGAAACACCATATATTTT; CDR3aa: CASSFGTPSSGNTIYF
j_gene: TRBJ1-5; d_gene: -; abundance: -; v_gene: TRBV24-1; CDR3nt: TGTGCCACCAGTGGGGCCTATAGCAATCAGCCCCAGCATTTT; CDR3aa: CATSGAYSNQPQHF
j_gene: TRBJ2-7; d_gene: TRBD1; abundance: -; v_gene: TRBV6-5; CDR3nt: TGTGCCAGCAGGGCCGGGACAGGGTTCTCCTACGAGCAGTACTTC; CDR3aa: CASRAGTGFSYEQYF
j_gene: TRBJ2-3; d_gene: -; abundance: -; v_gene: TRBV7-2; CDR3nt: TGTGCCAGCAGCCCCCAAAGAGCGGCAGATACGCAGTATTTT; CDR3aa: CASSPQRAADTQYF
j_gene: TRBJ2-3; d_gene: -; abundance: -; v_gene: TRBV10-3; CDR3nt: TGTGCTACCTCCCGGGGGACAGATACGCAGTATTTT; CDR3aa: CATSRGTDTQYF
j_gene: TRBJ2-7; d_gene: -; abundance: once; v_gene: TRBV28; CDR3nt: TGTGCCAGCAGTTTAATAAGGGGGTCAGGCGGTTACGAGCAGTACTTC; CDR3aa: CASSLIRGSGGYEQYF
j_gene: TRBJ2-3; d_gene: TRBD2; abundance: -; v_gene: TRBV6-5; CDR3nt: TGTGCCAGCAGTTACAGTAGCGGGGGCCCGCCAGATACGCAGTATTTT; CDR3aa: CASSYSSGGPPDTQYF
j_gene: TRBJ1-2; d_gene: -; abundance: -; v_gene: TRBV3-1/TRBV3-2; CDR3nt: TGTGCCAGCAGCCCGAGGGACACTACCTTAGGGTATGGCTACACCTTC; CDR3aa: CASSPRDTTLGYGYTF
j_gene: TRBJ2-7; d_gene: TRBD2; abundance: -; v_gene: TRBV27; CDR3nt: TGTGCCAGCAGTTTAGCGGGAGTAGGCGAGCAGTACTTC; CDR3aa: CASSLAGVGEQYF
j_gene: TRBJ1-1; d_gene: TRBD1; abundance: -; v_gene: TRBV10-3; CDR3nt: TGTGCCATCAGGGACCCACTGACAGGGACCCACACTGAAGCTTTCTTT; CDR3aa: CAIRDPLTGTHTEAFF
j_gene: TRBJ2-5; d_gene: -; abundance: -; v_gene: TRBV21-1; CDR3nt: TGTGCCAGCGCTACAGAGCGGGTGCGGGAGACCCGGTACTTC; CDR3aa: CASATERVRETRYF
j_gene: TRBJ2-7; d_gene: TRBD2; abundance: -; v_gene: TRBV9; CDR3nt: TGTGCCAGCAGCGTAACTAGCGGGGGACTTTACGAGCAGTACTTC; CDR3aa: CASSVTSGGLYEQYF
j_gene: TRBJ2-5; d_gene: TRBD2; abundance: -; v_gene: TRBV9; CDR3nt: TGTGCCAGCAGCGCCCCGGGGGGGGTCGAGACCCAGTACTTC; CDR3aa: CASSAPGGVETQYF
j_gene: TRBJ2-1; d_gene: TRBD2; abundance: -; v_gene: TRBV6-5; CDR3nt: TGTGCCAGCACCAACACAGCGGGAGGTCTCGATGAGCAGTTCTTC; CDR3aa: CASTNTAGGLDEQFF
j_gene: TRBJ1-4; d_gene: -; abundance: -; v_gene: TRBV4-1; CDR3nt: TGCGCCAGCAGCCAAGACGGGGGACGCGGTAATGAAAAACTGTTTTTT; CDR3aa: CASSQDGGRGNEKLFF
j_gene: TRBJ1-1; d_gene: -; abundance: -; v_gene: TRBV29-1; CDR3nt: TGCAGCGTTGCGCGCGGGGGAGGTTCTGAAGCTTTCTTT; CDR3aa: CSVARGGGSEAFF
j_gene: TRBJ2-3; d_gene: TRBD2; abundance: -; v_gene: TRBV11-3; CDR3nt: TGTGCCAGCAGCTACACTAGCGGGAGAGATACGCAGTATTTT; CDR3aa: CASSYTSGRDTQYF
j_gene: TRBJ1-2; d_gene: -; abundance: -; v_gene: TRBV30; CDR3nt: TGTGCCTGGAGTGACCAGCCCCCCCTGAGGGGCTACACCTTC; CDR3aa: CAWSDQPPLRGYTF
j_gene: TRBJ1-4; d_gene: -; abundance: -; v_gene: TRBV30; CDR3nt: TGTGCCTGGACGGGGGGTTCAACTAATGAAAAACTGTTTTTT; CDR3aa: CAWTGGSTNEKLFF
j_gene: TRBJ2-7; d_gene: -; abundance: -; v_gene: TRBV15; CDR3nt: TGTGCCACCAGCGCTTCGATATATAGAGAGCAGTACTTC; CDR3aa: CATSASIYREQYF
j_gene: TRBJ2-1; d_gene: -; abundance: -; v_gene: TRBV7-6; CDR3nt: TGTGCCAGCAGCTTCTCAATGTTGCGGACAATAGGCGATGAGCAGTTCTTC; CDR3aa: CASSFSMLRTIGDEQFF
j_gene: TRBJ2-2; d_gene: -; abundance: -; v_gene: TRBV5-4; CDR3nt: TGTGCCAGCAGCTTCGTCCAGGGGGGCACCGGGGAGCTGTTTTTT; CDR3aa: CASSFVQGGTGELFF
j_gene: TRBJ2-3; d_gene: TRBD1; abundance: -; v_gene: TRBV24-1; CDR3nt: TGTGCCACCAGTGATTCAGGGGGCGCAGATACGCAGTATTTT; CDR3aa: CATSDSGGADTQYF
j_gene: TRBJ2-7; d_gene: TRBD2; abundance: -; v_gene: TRBV27; CDR3nt: TGTGCCAGCAGAAAACTAGCGGGGAGCTCCTACGAGCAGTACTTC; CDR3aa: CASRKLAGSSYEQYF
j_gene: TRBJ2-3; d_gene: -; abundance: -; v_gene: TRBV19; CDR3nt: TGTGCCAGTAGTATGGGGGGGGGCCCCGCCACAGATACGCAGTATTTT; CDR3aa: CASSMGGGPATDTQYF
j_gene: TRBJ1-6; d_gene: TRBD1; abundance: -; v_gene: TRBV5-1; CDR3nt: TGCGCCAGCAGCTGGATCCCGGGACAGGAAAATTCACCCCTCCACTTT; CDR3aa: CASSWIPGQENSPLHF
j_gene: TRBJ2-7; d_gene: -; abundance: once; v_gene: TRBV7-8; CDR3nt: TGTGCCAGCAGCGTGCTAGACTCCCGGGGAGAGCAGTACTTC; CDR3aa: CASSVLDSRGEQYF
j_gene: TRBJ1-1; d_gene: TRBD1; abundance: -; v_gene: TRBV25-1; CDR3nt: TGTGCCAGCAGCCTGGCGGGACAGCACACTGAAGCTTTCTTT; CDR3aa: CASSLAGQHTEAFF
j_gene: TRBJ1-5; d_gene: TRBD1; abundance: once; v_gene: TRBV2; CDR3nt: TGTGCCAGCAGCCTACAGGGGAATCAGCCCCAGCATTTT; CDR3aa: CASSLQGNQPQHF
j_gene: TRBJ1-1; d_gene: -; abundance: -; v_gene: TRBV7-9; CDR3nt: TGTGCCAGCAGCTTAGGGCAGTCGAACACTGAAGCTTTCTTT; CDR3aa: CASSLGQSNTEAFF
j_gene: TRBJ2-7; d_gene: TRBD2; abundance: -; v_gene: TRBV15; CDR3nt: TGTGCCACCAGCAGAGATGGATCTACTAGCGCCAGCTACGAGCAGTACTTC; CDR3aa: CATSRDGSTSASYEQYF
j_gene: TRBJ1-2; d_gene: -; abundance: -; v_gene: TRBV30; CDR3nt: TGTGCCTGGGAGACAGAATTCTATGGCTACACCTTC; CDR3aa: CAWETEFYGYTF
j_gene: TRBJ2-7; d_gene: TRBD2; abundance: -; v_gene: TRBV7-2; CDR3nt: TGTGCCAGCAGTGGACTAGCGGGAGGGTATTACTCCTACGAGCAGTACTTC; CDR3aa: CASSGLAGGYYSYEQYF
j_gene: TRBJ1-6; d_gene: -; abundance: -; v_gene: TRBV5-1; CDR3nt: TGCGCCAGCAGCTTGGGGCAGGCATCCTATAATTCACCCCTCCACTTT; CDR3aa: CASSLGQASYNSPLHF
j_gene: TRBJ1-2; d_gene: TRBD1; abundance: -; v_gene: TRBV19; CDR3nt: TGTGCCAGTAGTATCTTGCCAGGGGGCAGCTATGGCTACACCTTC; CDR3aa: CASSILPGGSYGYTF
j_gene: TRBJ2-1; d_gene: TRBD2; abundance: once; v_gene: TRBV7-6; CDR3nt: TGTGCCAGCAGCTTACGCGGGCGGGAGTCCAACTCCTACAATGAGCAGTTCTTC; CDR3aa: CASSLRGRESNSYNEQFF
j_gene: TRBJ2-2; d_gene: -; abundance: -; v_gene: TRBV9; CDR3nt: TGTGCCAGCACCCCCCTGGGGGGACAGACGAACACCGGGGAGCTGTTTTTT; CDR3aa: CASTPLGGQTNTGELFF